This T cell receptor (beta chain) was sequenced in a study of blood T cell repertoires in COVID-19. Across the whole study: The United States, Italy and Spain supplied acute and convalescent COVID-19 samples. The cDNA or gDNA used as material had been derived from T cells, B-cell-depleted T cells, or PBMCs.

Produced via immunoSEQ multiplex PCR; TCRdb's table is partial and in-frame only. The repertoire holds hundreds of thousands of clones, with around 85% as singletons. Either two negative PCRs, clearance, or symptom resolution qualified Cohort 3 donors as recovered. As regards this clone: Other DNA sequences in the sample encode the same CDR3.

From germline, CDR1 is SNHLY and CDR2 FYNNEI. The CDR3 covers 12 residues. V lost 4 bases and J lost 5, with 8 bases in between. The sequenced sample was PBMCs or T cells enriched from blood (not recorded which). The chain joins TRBV2 to TRBJ1-1; possible D gene TRBD1, 5 bases. The origin of this receptor is a man younger than 45 who had recovered from COVID-19. Here the CDR3 reads CASSVEGTEAFF. CDR3 DNA sequence: TGTGCCAGCAGTGTGGAGGGGACTGAAGCTTTCTTT.